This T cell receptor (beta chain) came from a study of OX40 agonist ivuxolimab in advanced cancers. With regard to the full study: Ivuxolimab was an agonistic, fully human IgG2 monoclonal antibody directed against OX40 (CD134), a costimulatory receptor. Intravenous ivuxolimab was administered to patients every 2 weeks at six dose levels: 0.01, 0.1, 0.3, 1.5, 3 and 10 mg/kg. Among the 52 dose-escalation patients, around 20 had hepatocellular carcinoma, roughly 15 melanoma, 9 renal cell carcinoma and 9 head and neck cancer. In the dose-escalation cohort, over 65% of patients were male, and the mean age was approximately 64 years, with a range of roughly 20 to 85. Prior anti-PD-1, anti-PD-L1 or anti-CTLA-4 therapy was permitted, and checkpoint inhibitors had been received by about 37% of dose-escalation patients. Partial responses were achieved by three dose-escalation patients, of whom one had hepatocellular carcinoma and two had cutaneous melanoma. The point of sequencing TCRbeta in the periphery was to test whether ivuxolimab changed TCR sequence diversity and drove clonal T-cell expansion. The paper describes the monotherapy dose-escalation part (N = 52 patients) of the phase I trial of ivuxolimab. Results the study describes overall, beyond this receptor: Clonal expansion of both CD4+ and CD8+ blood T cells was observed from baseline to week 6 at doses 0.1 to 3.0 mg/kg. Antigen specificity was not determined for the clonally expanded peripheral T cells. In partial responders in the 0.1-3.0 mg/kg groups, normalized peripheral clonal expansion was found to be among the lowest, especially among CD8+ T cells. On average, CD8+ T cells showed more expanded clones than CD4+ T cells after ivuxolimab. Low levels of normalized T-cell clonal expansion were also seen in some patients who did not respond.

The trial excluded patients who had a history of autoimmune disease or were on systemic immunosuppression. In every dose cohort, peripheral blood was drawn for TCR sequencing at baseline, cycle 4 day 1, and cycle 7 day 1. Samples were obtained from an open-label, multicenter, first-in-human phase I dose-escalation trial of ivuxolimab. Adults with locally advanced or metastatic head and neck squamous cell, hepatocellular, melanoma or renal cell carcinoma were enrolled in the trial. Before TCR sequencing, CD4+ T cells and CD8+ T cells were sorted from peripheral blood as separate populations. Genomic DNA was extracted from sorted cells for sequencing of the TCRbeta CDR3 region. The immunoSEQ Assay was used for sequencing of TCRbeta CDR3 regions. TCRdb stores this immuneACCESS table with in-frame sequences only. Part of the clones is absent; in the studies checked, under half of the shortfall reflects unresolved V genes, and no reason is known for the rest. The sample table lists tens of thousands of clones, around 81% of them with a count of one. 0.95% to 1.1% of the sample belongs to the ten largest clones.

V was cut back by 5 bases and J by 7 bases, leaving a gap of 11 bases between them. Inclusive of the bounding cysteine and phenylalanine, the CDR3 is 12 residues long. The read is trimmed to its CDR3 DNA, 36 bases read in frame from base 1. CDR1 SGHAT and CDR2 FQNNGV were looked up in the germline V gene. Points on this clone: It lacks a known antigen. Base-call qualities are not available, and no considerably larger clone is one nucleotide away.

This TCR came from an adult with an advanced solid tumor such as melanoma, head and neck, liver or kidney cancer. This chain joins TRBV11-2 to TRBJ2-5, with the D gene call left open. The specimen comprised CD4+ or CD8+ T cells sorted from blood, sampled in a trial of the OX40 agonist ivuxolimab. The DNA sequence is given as TGTGCCAGCAGCCCCCTTTTGCTGACCCAGTACTTC. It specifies CASSPLLLTQYF.